Presented here are 9 T cell receptor beta chains from one specimen sequenced in a study of blood T cells in healthy people across ages. Then a second PCR, running roughly 7 to 11 cycles, was carried out with a sample-barcoded 5' primer and a J-beta primer mix. A single record per CDR3 protein comes from TCRdb applying MiXCR to the 5' RACE reads. The sample has about 1.6 million distinct CDR3 sequences; about 32% are singletons. The specimen was blood. These receptors originate from a woman aged 25 to 39 in good health.

This clonotype was detected many times. The chain links TRBV27 to TRBJ2-7; 8 bases are shared with TRBD1. Germline assignment: CDR1 MNHEY and CDR2 SMNVEV (reference sequence). The V segment lost 4 bases and the J segment 3 bases; nucleotides outside the gene matches: 5. The CDR3 is 14 amino acids. This chain's CDR3 is CASSSSGTGYEQYF. The CDR3 DNA sequence: TGTGCCAGCAGTTCATCCGGGACAGGCTACGAGCAGTACTTC.

This clonotype was detected a few times. The chain carries TRBV4-1 and TRBJ1-1, with D uncertain. The CDR3 spans 13 residues. Between the trimmed V and J ends, which lost 10 bases and 3 bases, there was a span of 15 bases. Germline V lookup: CDR1 MGHRA, CDR2 YSYEKL. The CDR3 sequence: CANKADGYTEAFF. CDR3 nucleotides: TGCGCCAACAAGGCGGACGGATACACTGAAGCTTTCTTT.

This clonotype was recorded once. The rearrangement links TRBV12-3 or TRBV12-4 to TRBJ1-5; D unclear. V was pared by 3 bases and J by 3 bases, with 9 bases between. The CDR3 runs 14 residues. CDR3 sequence (DNA): TGTGCCAGCAGTTTTCCACGGGACAATCAGCCCCAGCATTTT. This sequence encodes CASSFPRDNQPQHF.

The sample holds one count of this clonotype. The junction departs from germline at one end; a sequencing error may be responsible. The CDR3 bases are TGTGCCAGCAGCGCCGGACAGGCCCATGGCCACACCTTC. Its translation: CASSAGQAHGHTF. V and J are TRBV9 and TRBJ1-2; 7 bases are shared with TRBD1. The germline gives CDR1 SGDLS, CDR2 YYNGEE. The CDR3 runs to 13 residues.

This clonotype was picked up a small number of times. The chain recombines TRBV29-1 with TRBJ1-2; D unresolved. Germline V gene sequence: CDR1 SQVTM, CDR2 ANQGSEA. This CDR3 has 12 amino acids. The V gene lost 4 bases and the J gene lost 0 bases, with 6 bases spanning the gap. The DNA for the CDR3 is TGCAGCGTTGTAGGAACTAACTATGGCTACACCTTC. Protein: CSVVGTNYGYTF. The full variable domain, its missing parts supplied by reference TRBV29-1 and TRBJ1-2, is SAVISQKPSRDICQRGTSLTIQCQVDSQVTMMFWYRQQPGQSLTLIATANQGSEATYESGFVIDKFPISRPNLTFSTLTVSNMSPEDSSIYLCSVVGTNYGYTFGSGTRLTVV.

The chain employs TRBV7-3 and TRBJ2-1, with D perhaps TRBD2 (5 bases). The germline V gene has CDR1 SGHTA and CDR2 FQGTGA. The CDR3 consists of 17 residues. Trimming pared 3 bases from V and 3 bases from J, leaving 18 bases between. DNA of the CDR3: TGTGCCAGCAGCTTGAGCCTCGGCGGAGGAGGCTACAATGAGCAGTTCTTC. Translating it yields CASSLSLGGGGYNEQFF. Full variable domain (remainder filled in from reference TRBV7-3 and TRBJ2-1): GAGVSQTPSNKVTEKGKYVELRCDPISGHTALYWYRQSLGQGPEFLIYFQGTGAADDSGLPNDRFFAVRPEGSVSTLKIQRTERGDSAVYLCASSLSLGGGGYNEQFFGPGTRLTVL.

The rearrangement uses TRBV28 and TRBJ2-2; no definite D call. The germline CDR1 and CDR2 sequences are MDHEN and SYDVKM. CDR3 length equals 12 residues. The V gene lost 6 bases and the J gene lost 6 bases, with 8 bases spanning the gap. CDR3 loop: CASRRASGELFF. The CDR3 nucleotides read TGTGCCAGCAGACGAGCGTCCGGGGAGCTGTTTTTT.

This clonotype turned up a few times. The gene calls are TRBV6-1 and TRBJ2-3; the match to TRBD1 covers 7 bases. The germline V gene has CDR1 MNHNS and CDR2 SASEGT. This CDR3 contains 15 residues. V lost 5 bases, J lost 1 base, and 6 bases stayed unmatched. Written as DNA, the CDR3 is TGTGCCAGCAGTAAAAGGGGGCTTCGCACAGATACGCAGTATTTT. Residues: CASSKRGLRTDTQYF.

Only a few counts were recorded for this clonotype. The chain links TRBV4-1 to TRBJ2-7; tentatively, D is TRBD1 (5 bases). The CDR3 contains 15 residues. Per germline, CDR1 MGHRA and CDR2 YSYEKL. Trimming stripped 0 bases from V and 4 bases from J, with 13 bases between. CDR3 DNA sequence: TGCGCCAGCAGCCAAGAGCCAGGGAAAAAGTACGAGCAGTACTTC. Protein product: CASSQEPGKKYEQYF.